Following are 10 T cell receptor beta chains from one sample sequenced in a study of cytomegalovirus exposure and HLA in healthy donors. The PCR used 60 Vbeta and 13 Jbeta primers. Assay: immunoSEQ multiplex PCR; the TCRdb copy retains only in-frame clones and omits some. The sample carries 150,000 or so clones, roughly 80% recorded once. Sequencing was done on a sample of PBMCs. The receptors were gathered from a man aged 35 to 55 in good health and CMV-seropositive.

The chain uses TRBV7-3 and TRBJ2-2; 8 positions agree with TRBD1. This CDR3 spans 16 amino acids. Per germline, CDR1 SGHTA and CDR2 FQGTGA. J gave up 4 bases and V 2 bases, and 6 bases lay outside the gene matches. The DNA for the CDR3 is TGTGCCAGCAGCTTATTAGGACAGGGCTTCACCGGGGAGCTGTTTTTT. It specifies CASSLLGQGFTGELFF.

Comment on this clone: The same CDR3 can be traced to other DNA sequences in this sample. The V gene is TRBV6-4, the J gene TRBJ2-1; TRBD2 matches at 9 bases. This CDR3 has 15 amino acids. Germline loops: CDR1 MRHNA, CDR2 SNTAGT. Trimming cost V 0 bases and J 3 bases; bases outside gene matches: 0. In nucleotides, the CDR3 is TGTGCCAGCAGTGACTCACTAGCGGGCTACAATGAGCAGTTCTTC. This encodes CASSDSLAGYNEQFF.

With respect to this clone: The germline gene is not matched at one end of the junction; a read error may be the cause. The V call is TRBV7-9, the J call TRBJ2-7, with D perhaps TRBD2 (6 bases). Germline V lookup: CDR1 SEHNR, CDR2 FQNEAQ (reference sequence). The CDR3 spans 15 residues. The CDR3 here is CSSSMPGHPGSEQYF. CDR3 nucleotides: TGTTCCAGCAGCATGCCTGGACACCCCGGGAGTGAGCAGTACTTC.

The chain combines TRBV7-6 with TRBJ2-5, with D uncertain. V gave up 6 bases and J gave up 7 bases, with 9 bases separating them. From germline, CDR1 is SGHVS and CDR2 FNYEAQ. The CDR3 runs to 11 residues. In DNA form, the CDR3 reads TGTGCCAGCAGATTACGAGGGACCCAGTACTTC. It yields the protein CASRLRGTQYF.

The J gene is TRBJ2-2, the V gene TRBV18; the D gene is possibly TRBD2 (6 bases). From germline, CDR1 is KGHSH and CDR2 LQKENI. V was cut by 5 bases and J by 4 bases, with 11 bases left in between. The CDR3 is 14 amino acids. In DNA form, the CDR3 reads TGTGCCAGCTCAGCCGGGAGCGGCACCGGGGAGCTGTTTTTT. Encoded protein: CASSAGSGTGELFF.

This rearrangement joins TRBV6-4 to TRBJ1-5; tentatively, D is TRBD1 (6 bases). V lost 7 bases, J lost 2 bases, and 27 bases lay in between. The CDR3 runs 19 residues. The germline gives CDR1 MRHNA, CDR2 SNTAGT. The DNA of the CDR3 is TGTGCCAGCACCCCTCCCCCCGGAGAAACAGGGTACGGCAATCAGCCCCAGCATTTT. This sequence encodes CASTPPPGETGYGNQPQHF.

The chain couples TRBV19 to TRBJ2-2, with TRBD1 identical over 8 bases. The CDR3 runs to 15 residues. V shed 3 bases and J 5 bases; nucleotides not matched to a gene: 5. Germline-derived CDR1 and CDR2 are LNHDA and SQIVND (reference sequence). The CDR3 reads CASSMTGEATGELFF. The DNA of the CDR3 is TGTGCCAGTAGTATGACAGGGGAAGCGACCGGGGAGCTGTTTTTT.

The chain couples TRBV6-5 to TRBJ1-3, with TRBD1 matching 9 bases. The CDR3 covers 16 residues. Trimming took 0 bases from V and 4 from J; bases not matched to a gene: 4. Per the germline V gene, CDR1 is MNHEY and CDR2 is SVGAGI. The CDR3 reads CASSYSGTGRGNTIYF. DNA for the CDR3: TGTGCCAGCAGTTACTCCGGGACAGGGAGAGGAAACACCATATATTTT.

V gene TRBV9 combines with J gene TRBJ2-3; TRBD1 matches at 11 bases. The ends lost 3 bases at V and 4 bases at J; junction bases unmatched: 13. Germline CDR1 and CDR2: SGDLS and YYNGEE. The CDR3 extends over 18 amino acids. The chain's CDR3 is CASSAEAGQGVAADTQYF. The CDR3, as DNA: TGTGCCAGCAGCGCCGAGGCGGGACAGGGGGTCGCGGCAGATACGCAGTATTTT.

The chain recombines TRBV29-1 with TRBJ2-5; no clear D. V was cut by 7 bases and J by 5 bases, with 14 bases left in between. CDR1 SQVTM and CDR2 ANQGSEA come from the germline V gene. The CDR3 has 12 amino acids. CDR3 nucleotide sequence: TGCAGCGGGAGTATTCAACGGGAGACCCAGTACTTC. Protein product: CSGSIQRETQYF.